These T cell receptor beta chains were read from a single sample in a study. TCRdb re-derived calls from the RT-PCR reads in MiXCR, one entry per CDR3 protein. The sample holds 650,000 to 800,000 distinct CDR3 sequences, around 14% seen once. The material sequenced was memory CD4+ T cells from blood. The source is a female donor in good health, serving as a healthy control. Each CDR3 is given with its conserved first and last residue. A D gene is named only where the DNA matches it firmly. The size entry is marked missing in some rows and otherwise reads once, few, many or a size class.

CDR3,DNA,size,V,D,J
CASRSPAGGAYEQYF,TGTGCCAGCAGGTCCCCAGCGGGTGGGGCCTACGAGCAGTACTTC,few,TRBV28,-,TRBJ2-7
CASRGVSPLHF,TGTGCCAGCAGAGGGGTTTCACCCCTCCACTTT,-,TRBV28,-,TRBJ1-6
CASSPPTSGAGYGEQYF,TGTGCCAGCTCACCACCAACTTCAGGGGCTGGTTATGGCGAGCAGTACTTC,-,TRBV18,-,TRBJ2-7
CATSDFSAEAFF,TGTGCCACCAGTGATTTTAGCGCTGAAGCTTTCTTT,many,TRBV24-1,-,TRBJ1-1
CASSFQVTGELFF,TGCGCCAGCAGCTTTCAAGTCACCGGGGAGCTGTTTTTT,few,TRBV5-1,-,TRBJ2-2
CAWSKDFTEAFF,TGTGCCTGGAGTAAGGACTTCACTGAAGCTTTCTTT,-,TRBV30,-,TRBJ1-1
CSILGQTNEKLFF,TGCAGTATACTGGGACAGACTAATGAAAAACTGTTTTTT,many,TRBV20-1,TRBD1,TRBJ1-4
CASSSGGESIGETQYF,TGTGCCAGCAGCTCCGGCGGGGAGTCAATAGGGGAGACCCAGTACTTC,few,TRBV9,-,TRBJ2-5
CASSQDGGNTIYF,TGCGCCAGCAGCCAAGATGGTGGAAACACCATATATTTT,-,TRBV4-3,-,TRBJ1-3
CSAGREGLSYEQYF,TGCAGTGCTGGAAGAGAAGGACTGTCCTACGAGCAGTACTTC,-,TRBV20-1,-,TRBJ2-7
CASSFDRNIQYF,TGTGCCAGCAGCTTCGACAGAAACATTCAGTACTTC,many,TRBV11-2,-,TRBJ2-4
CASQLGGFSYEQYF,TGTGCCTCTCAGCTTGGAGGGTTCTCCTACGAGCAGTACTTC,few,TRBV12-3/TRBV12-4,-,TRBJ2-7
CASSVVVNEQFF,TGTGCCAGCAGTGTTGTGGTCAATGAGCAGTTCTTC,-,TRBV6-1,-,TRBJ2-1
CASSSNILSGKLFF,TGTGCCAGCAGCTCTAACATACTGAGCGGAAAACTGTTTTTT,few,TRBV7-9,-,TRBJ1-4
CASSRGRGASEMGEQYF,TGTGCCAGCAGCCGCGGGAGAGGGGCTAGCGAGATGGGGGAGCAGTACTTC,few,TRBV4-2,TRBD2,TRBJ2-7
CASSEAGTSRGTEAFF,TGTGCCAGCAGTGAAGCGGGAACGTCCCGGGGGACTGAAGCTTTCTTT,-,TRBV2,-,TRBJ1-1
CASSLGGGVAGIGELFF,TGTGCCAGCAGCTTAGGAGGTGGAGTAGCGGGGATCGGGGAGCTGTTTTTT,few,TRBV11-2,TRBD2,TRBJ2-2
CASSLALTDYNSPLHF,TGTGCCAGCAGCTTAGCGTTGACGGATTATAATTCACCCCTCCACTTT,once,TRBV7-2,-,TRBJ1-6
CASKDLEHTF,TGTGCCAGCAAGGACTTGGAACACACCTTC,many,TRBV6-1,-,TRBJ1-2
CASSDVDSADTQYF,TGTGCCAGCAGTGATGTAGATTCCGCAGATACGCAGTATTTT,-,TRBV2,-,TRBJ2-3